The sequence of this TCR beta chain was determined in a study of response to subunit inactivated influenza vaccine. MiXCR, applied by TCRdb to the RT-PCR reads, yields one record per CDR3 protein. The table lists just over 300,000 distinct CDR3 sequences, 22% of them singletons. Overall study findings and caveats: Each seasonal influenza vaccination recruits few new T cells, the authors suggested.

The sample holds a few counts of this clonotype. The target antigen is unknown. V lost 1 base to trimming and J lost 10 bases; unmatched junction nucleotides: 7. Germline-derived CDR1 and CDR2 are KGHSH and LQKENI. The CDR3 has 16 residues. Here the sequenced sample was PBMCs from blood, taken 21 months after vaccination. The sequence derives from a man aged 50-75 years who received an inactivated influenza vaccine. The rearrangement uses TRBV18 and TRBJ2-1; 13 bases agree with TRBD2. CDR3 protein: CASSPRGGLAGVEQFF. CDR3 coding DNA: TGTGCCAGCTCACCACGGGGAGGACTAGCGGGAGTGGAGCAGTTCTTC.